These 14 T cell receptor beta chains share one sample of origin, sequenced in a study of post-analysis software for immune sequencing data. Study-level results: Included in a set of roughly five TRBV segments more frequent in patients than controls were TRBV5-6, TRBV5-1 and TRBV20-1.

Prepared libraries of TCR beta cDNA carried unique molecular identifiers. TCRdb ran MiXCR on the PCR reads and lists one entry per CDR3 protein. The sample holds a few hundred thousand distinct CDR3 sequences, roughly 45% seen once. The antigens for these receptors are not known. The sample comprised blood. The receptors were sampled from a girl aged 5 to 17 with multiple sclerosis.

The CDR3 DNA is TGTGCCAGCAGTTACGCAGACAGGGCTAACTATGGCTACACCTTC. Translating it yields CASSYADRANYGYTF. The rearrangement uses TRBV6-5 and TRBJ1-2, with 7 bases lining up with TRBD1. Germline CDR1 MNHEY, CDR2 SVGAGI. V lost 2 bases to trimming and J lost 0 bases; unmatched junction nucleotides: 3. This CDR3 contains 15 residues.

V and J are TRBV30 and TRBJ2-4, with 9 bases lining up with TRBD1. Matching the DNA end better, TRBJ2-7 makes the J call doubtful. The V gene's germline CDR1 is GTSNPN and CDR2 SVGIG (reference sequence). The CDR3 is 13 amino acids. CDR3: CAWDRGTRYEQYF. The CDR3 nucleotides read TGTGCCTGGGACAGGGGGACCAGATACGAGCAGTACTTC.

The table lists this clonotype with a few counts. The rearrangement joins TRBV21-1 to TRBJ2-4; the D call of TRBD1 is as the table states it, not checked on the DNA. TRBV21-1 is reported as a pseudogene. CDR3 length: 15 amino acids. The CDR3 reads CASSQAREAKNIQYF. Here the CDR3 DNA reads TGTGCCAGCAGCCAAGCCAGGGAAGCCAAAAACATTCAGTACTTC.

The chain joins TRBV5-1 to TRBJ2-7; 8 bases line up with TRBD1. There are 15 residues in the CDR3. Losses at the gene ends were 4 bases for V and 2 bases for J; bases not matched to a gene: 8. Per the germline V gene, CDR1 is SGHRS and CDR2 is YFSETQ. CDR3 loop: CASSATTGGTYEQYF. CDR3 in DNA: TGCGCCAGCAGCGCGACAACAGGGGGGACCTACGAGCAGTACTTC.

The rearrangement joins TRBV6-6 to TRBJ2-4; D uncertain. In germline, CDR1 is MNHNY, CDR2 SVGAGI (reference sequence). The CDR3 covers 14 residues. Trimming removed 5 bases at V and 1 base at J, with 9 bases between. CDR3 nucleotides: TGTGCCAGCAGTCAGCCACTGGCCAAAAACATTCAGTACTTC. Its protein is CASSQPLAKNIQYF.

This sequence joins TRBV9 and TRBJ2-1; D uncertain. CDR3 length equals 13 residues. In germline, CDR1 is SGDLS, CDR2 YYNGEE. Trimming pared 0 bases from V and 10 bases from J, leaving 11 bases between. The CDR3 nucleotides read TGTGCCAGCAGCGTAGTCGTGGGTATGGAGCAGTTCTTC. Protein sequence: CASSVVVGMEQFF.

A few counts support this clonotype. V usage is TRBV7-8 and J usage is TRBJ2-3; D remains unclear. Trimming took 4 bases from V and 1 from J, leaving 12 bases between them. CDR1 and CDR2 from the germline V gene are SGHVS and FQNEAQ. This CDR3 has 15 amino acids. The CDR3 DNA sequence: TGTGCCAGCAGCTATAGCCCTGGGGGCACAGATACGCAGTATTTT. Its translation is CASSYSPGGTDTQYF.

This clonotype appeared a few times. The chain links TRBV12-3 or TRBV12-4 to TRBJ2-1; a possible D gene is TRBD2 (6 bases). V lost 2 bases to trimming and J lost 6 bases, with 8 bases between them. The CDR3 loop spans 13 amino acids. As DNA, the CDR3 is TGTGCCAGCAGTTTAACTAGCAGCAATGAGCAGTTCTTC. This gives the protein CASSLTSSNEQFF.

The rearrangement links TRBV11-2 to TRBJ2-7; TRBD1 agrees at 9 bases. The V segment lost 5 bases and the J segment 3 bases; nucleotides outside the gene matches: 8. The length of the CDR3 is 15 residues. Germline V lookup: CDR1 SGHAT, CDR2 FQNNGV. The CDR3 DNA follows: TGTGCCAGCAGCCGTCAGCAGACAGGGGGCTACGAGCAGTACTTC. Translation gives CASSRQQTGGYEQYF.

Many counts were recorded for this clonotype. V usage is TRBV7-2 and J usage is TRBJ2-1; 14 bases are a match to TRBD2. Germline V gene lookup returns CDR1 SGHTA and CDR2 FQGNSA. V was pared by 5 bases and J by 5 bases, with 14 bases of the junction left unmatched. The CDR3 is 19 amino acids. The DNA of the CDR3 is TGTGCCAGCAGCCCCCGACTAGCGGGAGGGTCCTATCAAAACAATGAGCAGTTCTTC. It is translated as CASSPRLAGGSYQNNEQFF. The full variable domain, its missing parts supplied by reference TRBV7-2 and TRBJ2-1, is GAGVSQSPSNKVTEKGKDVELRCDPISGHTALYWYRQSLGQGLEFLIYFQGNSAPDKSGLPSDRFSAERTGGSVSTLTIQRTQQEDSAVYLCASSPRLAGGSYQNNEQFFGPGTRLTVL.

In its sample, this clonotype was seen once. The rearrangement joins TRBV14 to TRBJ2-3; no reliable D call. V lost 0 bases to trimming and J lost 2 bases, with 9 bases between them. There are 15 residues in the CDR3. The germline V gene encodes CDR1 SGHDN and CDR2 FVKESK. CDR3 nucleotide sequence: TGTGCCAGCAGCCAAGATTACAGAGTCACAGATACGCAGTATTTT. This encodes CASSQDYRVTDTQYF. Using reference TRBV14 and TRBJ2-3 for the parts outside the CDR3, the full variable domain is EAGVTQFPSHSVIEKGQTVTLRCDPISGHDNLYWYRRVMGKEIKFLLHFVKESKQDESGMPNNRFLAERTGGTYSTLKVQPAELEDSGVYFCASSQDYRVTDTQYFGPGTRLTVL.

This clonotype was seen more than once but under ten times. The chain employs TRBV7-2 and TRBJ2-7; no clear D. The CDR3 contains 12 residues. CDR1 and CDR2 from the germline V gene are SGHTA and FQGNSA. V lost 5 bases, J lost 1 base, and 6 bases lay in between. The CDR3 coding sequence is TGTGCCAGCAGCGTACATTCCTACGAGCAGTACTTC. Protein product: CASSVHSYEQYF. Supplemented by reference TRBV7-2 and TRBJ2-7, the full variable domain reads GAGVSQSPSNKVTEKGKDVELRCDPISGHTALYWYRQSLGQGLEFLIYFQGNSAPDKSGLPSDRFSAERTGGSVSTLTIQRTQQEDSAVYLCASSVHSYEQYFGPGTRLTVT.

The V and J genes are TRBV15 and TRBJ2-6; either TRBD1 or TRBD2 may supply D (7 bases each). V lost 5 bases and J lost 2, with 19 bases in between. CDR1 is LNHNV and CDR2 is YYDKDF in the germline V gene (reference sequence). CDR3 length: 18 residues. The CDR3 here is CATSGGRGLVPGANVLTF. CDR3 nucleotide sequence: TGTGCCACCAGCGGAGGGAGGGGGCTCGTTCCTGGGGCCAACGTCCTGACTTTC.

V usage is TRBV27 and J usage is TRBJ2-1; 14 bases agree with TRBD2. This CDR3 comprises 15 residues. In germline, CDR1 is MNHEY, CDR2 SMNVEV (reference sequence). The V and J ends lost 7 bases and 8 bases, in that order; junction bases with no gene match: 7. CDR3 sequence (DNA): TGTGCCAGCACCCCCGGGACTAGCGGGAGCTATGAGCAGTTCTTC. Protein product: CASTPGTSGSYEQFF.